These T cell receptor beta chains were read from a single sample in a study of blood T cell repertoires in COVID-19. Using immunoSEQ multiplex PCR, the repertoire was profiled, and TCRdb retains in-frame clones only, with some absent. The table has around 200,000 clones, 79% seen once; the top ten hold over 5%. The specimen sequenced was peripheral blood. These receptors were taken from a woman aged 40 to 55 with COVID-19, enrolled during active disease. The CDR3 runs from the conserved cysteine through the conserved F or W. D genes are given only for firm matches. Clone size, where shown, is once, few, many, or a class for clones that have expanded.

abundance: NA; d_gene: TRBD1; v_gene: TRBV5-1; j_gene: TRBJ2-5; CDR3nt: TGCGCCAGCAGCCCTGGGGGGACAGGCCAAGAGACCCAGTACTTC; CDR3aa: CASSPGGTGQETQYF
abundance: NA; d_gene: TRBD2; v_gene: TRBV18; j_gene: TRBJ2-1; CDR3nt: TGTGCCAGCTCTTCGTCGACTAGCGGCTCCTACAATGAGCAGTTCTTC; CDR3aa: CASSSSTSGSYNEQFF
abundance: NA; d_gene: TRBD2; v_gene: TRBV6-6; j_gene: TRBJ2-3; CDR3nt: TGTGCCAGCAGTCACCCCGGGACTAGGTCAGATACGCAGTATTTT; CDR3aa: CASSHPGTRSDTQYF
abundance: NA; d_gene: TRBD1; v_gene: TRBV27; j_gene: TRBJ1-2; CDR3nt: TGTGCCAGCAGTTTCTCGCCCGCCGGGACAGGGGAAGGCTACACCTTC; CDR3aa: CASSFSPAGTGEGYTF
abundance: NA; d_gene: TRBD2; v_gene: TRBV29-1; j_gene: TRBJ2-3; CDR3nt: TGCAGCGTCGATAGCGGGAGAATCGCAGATACGCAGTATTTT; CDR3aa: CSVDSGRIADTQYF
abundance: once; d_gene: TRBD1; v_gene: TRBV5-4; j_gene: TRBJ2-1; CDR3nt: TGTGCCAGCTCTTATGAGGGACAGGAGCTGAAGTTCTTC; CDR3aa: CASSYEGQELKFF
abundance: NA; d_gene: TRBD2; v_gene: TRBV19; j_gene: TRBJ2-1; CDR3nt: TGTGCCAGTACGACTAGCGGCTACAATGAGCAGTTCTTC; CDR3aa: CASTTSGYNEQFF
abundance: NA; d_gene: TRBD1; v_gene: TRBV29-1; j_gene: TRBJ1-2; CDR3nt: TGCAGCGCAGACCCACAGGGGAACTATGGCTACACCTTC; CDR3aa: CSADPQGNYGYTF
abundance: NA; d_gene: NA; v_gene: TRBV14; j_gene: TRBJ2-5; CDR3nt: TGTGCCAGCAGCCAAGGCCTCGGGGGCCAAGAGACCCAGTACTTC; CDR3aa: CASSQGLGGQETQYF
abundance: NA; d_gene: NA; v_gene: TRBV6-5; j_gene: TRBJ2-3; CDR3nt: TGTGCCAGCAGTTTCCAGGGTTGGTCAGATACGCAGTATTTT; CDR3aa: CASSFQGWSDTQYF
abundance: NA; d_gene: NA; v_gene: TRBV7-9; j_gene: TRBJ1-3; CDR3nt: TGTGCCAGCAGCTTCGCAACAGGGCGCGGAAACACCATATATTTT; CDR3aa: CASSFATGRGNTIYF
abundance: many; d_gene: NA; v_gene: TRBV5-1; j_gene: TRBJ1-1; CDR3nt: TGCGCCAGCAGCACTGGCGGGGAGCACACTGAAGCTTTCTTT; CDR3aa: CASSTGGEHTEAFF
abundance: NA; d_gene: NA; v_gene: TRBV10-3; j_gene: TRBJ1-1; CDR3nt: TGTGCCATCAGCCCAGGGAAGATGGGGACTGAAGCTTTCTTT; CDR3aa: CAISPGKMGTEAFF
abundance: NA; d_gene: NA; v_gene: TRBV7-2; j_gene: TRBJ2-7; CDR3nt: TGTGCCAGCAGCTCCGGGTTTGATAGGGAGCAGTACTTC; CDR3aa: CASSSGFDREQYF
abundance: few; d_gene: TRBD2; v_gene: TRBV30; j_gene: TRBJ2-7; CDR3nt: TGTGCCTGGAGTCCGTGGGCGGGAGGGTACGAGCAGTACTTC; CDR3aa: CAWSPWAGGYEQYF
abundance: NA; d_gene: TRBD1; v_gene: TRBV12-3/TRBV12-4; j_gene: TRBJ1-2; CDR3nt: TGTGCCAGCAGTTCCTACAGGGGATCCGGCTACACCTTC; CDR3aa: CASSSYRGSGYTF
abundance: few; d_gene: NA; v_gene: TRBV4-3; j_gene: TRBJ1-6; CDR3nt: TGCGCCAGCAGCTCCGCGGTACTCAGGGAATCACCCCTCCACTTT; CDR3aa: CASSSAVLRESPLHF
abundance: once; d_gene: TRBD1; v_gene: TRBV5-6; j_gene: TRBJ1-3; CDR3nt: TGTGCCAGCAGCTTGGTGGGACAGGCGGTAATCTCTGGAAACACCATATATTTT; CDR3aa: CASSLVGQAVISGNTIYF
abundance: NA; d_gene: TRBD1; v_gene: TRBV19; j_gene: TRBJ2-7; CDR3nt: TGTGCCAGTAGGACCGGGACAGGGACCTACGAGCAGTACTTC; CDR3aa: CASRTGTGTYEQYF
abundance: NA; d_gene: NA; v_gene: TRBV5-1; j_gene: TRBJ1-4; CDR3nt: TGCGCCAGCAGCTTGGCAGGGAATAATGAAAAACTGTTTTTT; CDR3aa: CASSLAGNNEKLFF
abundance: once; d_gene: TRBD1; v_gene: TRBV5-1; j_gene: TRBJ2-5; CDR3nt: TGCGCCAGCTCCAAAACCGGGACAGGGCCGAGGGGAAGTGAGACCCAGTACTTC; CDR3aa: CASSKTGTGPRGSETQYF
abundance: NA; d_gene: NA; v_gene: TRBV11-3; j_gene: TRBJ2-2; CDR3nt: TGTGCCAGCAGCCTCGCAACGGGCAGGGACGGGGAGCTGTTTTTT; CDR3aa: CASSLATGRDGELFF
abundance: NA; d_gene: NA; v_gene: TRBV6-6; j_gene: TRBJ1-1; CDR3nt: TGTGCCAGCGGGTCTACGGGGGAAGCTTTCTTT; CDR3aa: CASGSTGEAFF
abundance: NA; d_gene: NA; v_gene: TRBV5-4; j_gene: TRBJ1-2; CDR3nt: TGTGCCAGCAGCCCCGGGGGGGGCCAGTTGAACTATGGCTACACCTTC; CDR3aa: CASSPGGGQLNYGYTF
abundance: NA; d_gene: NA; v_gene: TRBV5-1; j_gene: TRBJ2-5; CDR3nt: TGCGCCAGCAGCGGGGAGCACCCGACCCAGTACTTC; CDR3aa: CASSGEHPTQYF
abundance: once; d_gene: NA; v_gene: TRBV5-4; j_gene: TRBJ2-3; CDR3nt: TGTGCCAGCAGTTCACAAGTGGATACGCAGTATTTT; CDR3aa: CASSSQVDTQYF
abundance: NA; d_gene: NA; v_gene: TRBV3-1/TRBV3-2; j_gene: TRBJ1-2; CDR3nt: TGTGCCAGCAGCCAAGAGGAGGGGAATGGCTACACCTTC; CDR3aa: CASSQEEGNGYTF
abundance: NA; d_gene: NA; v_gene: TRBV29-1; j_gene: TRBJ1-3; CDR3nt: TGCAGCACGGGGGCAGGAAACACCATATATTTT; CDR3aa: CSTGAGNTIYF
abundance: NA; d_gene: TRBD2; v_gene: TRBV30; j_gene: TRBJ2-1; CDR3nt: TGTGCCTGGAGTGTACAAGGACTAGTCTCCTTCAATGAGCAGTTCTTC; CDR3aa: CAWSVQGLVSFNEQFF
abundance: NA; d_gene: NA; v_gene: TRBV29-1; j_gene: TRBJ1-1; CDR3nt: TGCAGCACCCACAGGGCTATGAACACTGAAGCTTTCTTT; CDR3aa: CSTHRAMNTEAFF
abundance: NA; d_gene: TRBD2; v_gene: TRBV7-2; j_gene: TRBJ2-3; CDR3nt: TGTGCCAGCAGCTTTCCAAATCTAGCGGGAGCGGGAGATACGCAGTATTTT; CDR3aa: CASSFPNLAGAGDTQYF
abundance: NA; d_gene: NA; v_gene: TRBV30; j_gene: TRBJ1-1; CDR3nt: TGTGCCTGGACAGGATGGACTGAAGCTTTCTTT; CDR3aa: CAWTGWTEAFF
abundance: NA; d_gene: NA; v_gene: TRBV2; j_gene: TRBJ2-7; CDR3nt: TGTGCCAGCAGGGCTGACAGCTACGAGCAGTACTTC; CDR3aa: CASRADSYEQYF
abundance: few; d_gene: NA; v_gene: TRBV2; j_gene: TRBJ2-1; CDR3nt: TGTGCCAGCATGATGAGGCAGATTCCCGGTGAGCAGTTCTTC; CDR3aa: CASMMRQIPGEQFF
abundance: NA; d_gene: NA; v_gene: TRBV5-1; j_gene: TRBJ1-5; CDR3nt: TGCGCCAGCAGCTTGGAACAGGGTGGTCAGCCCCAGCATTTT; CDR3aa: CASSLEQGGQPQHF
abundance: NA; d_gene: NA; v_gene: TRBV2; j_gene: TRBJ1-2; CDR3nt: TGTGCCAGCCGGGGTCAGGCAGGTGGCTACACCTTC; CDR3aa: CASRGQAGGYTF
abundance: NA; d_gene: NA; v_gene: TRBV3-1/TRBV3-2; j_gene: TRBJ1-4; CDR3nt: TGTGCCAGCACCGAAGGGACACCTGGGTTAACTAATGAAAAACTGTTTTTT; CDR3aa: CASTEGTPGLTNEKLFF
abundance: NA; d_gene: NA; v_gene: TRBV11-3; j_gene: TRBJ2-7; CDR3nt: TGTGCCAGCAGCCTCGGACGGGGAAACTACGAGCAGTACTTC; CDR3aa: CASSLGRGNYEQYF
abundance: NA; d_gene: NA; v_gene: TRBV7-8; j_gene: TRBJ1-1; CDR3nt: TGTGCCAGCAGCCCGTCTGAAGCTTTCTTT; CDR3aa: CASSPSEAFF
abundance: NA; d_gene: NA; v_gene: TRBV11-3; j_gene: TRBJ2-1; CDR3nt: TGTGCCAGCAGCTTACTCAGGGGCTCGGGCAATGAGCAGTTCTTC; CDR3aa: CASSLLRGSGNEQFF
abundance: NA; d_gene: TRBD2; v_gene: TRBV30; j_gene: TRBJ2-7; CDR3nt: TGTGCCTGGAGGCTAGCGGGGGATTACGAGCAGTACTTC; CDR3aa: CAWRLAGDYEQYF
abundance: NA; d_gene: NA; v_gene: TRBV11-3; j_gene: TRBJ2-6; CDR3nt: TGTGCCAGCAGCGTACAGACAGCCTCACCCTCTGGGGCCAACGTCCTGACTTTC; CDR3aa: CASSVQTASPSGANVLTF
abundance: few; d_gene: NA; v_gene: TRBV3-1/TRBV3-2; j_gene: TRBJ2-1; CDR3nt: TGTGCCAGCAGCCAAGATTCGACGGGATGGGAGCAGTTCTTC; CDR3aa: CASSQDSTGWEQFF
abundance: NA; d_gene: TRBD1; v_gene: TRBV5-1; j_gene: TRBJ2-5; CDR3nt: TGCGCCAGCAGCTTGCTTACAGGGGGCGGAGAGACCCAGTACTTC; CDR3aa: CASSLLTGGGETQYF
abundance: NA; d_gene: NA; v_gene: TRBV7-2; j_gene: TRBJ2-7; CDR3nt: TGTGCCAGCAGCTTAGAGTATGGGGCGGTCTCCTACGAGCAGTACTTC; CDR3aa: CASSLEYGAVSYEQYF
abundance: NA; d_gene: NA; v_gene: TRBV29-1; j_gene: TRBJ1-4; CDR3nt: TGCAGCGCAGGGGATAATGAAAAACTGTTTTTT; CDR3aa: CSAGDNEKLFF
abundance: NA; d_gene: NA; v_gene: TRBV11-3; j_gene: TRBJ1-6; CDR3nt: TGTGCCAGCAGCCACCCTTCGGGACTCTATAATTCACCCCTCCACTTT; CDR3aa: CASSHPSGLYNSPLHF
abundance: few; d_gene: TRBD2; v_gene: TRBV2; j_gene: TRBJ2-5; CDR3nt: TGTGCCAGCAGTCGATCAGCGGGGGGGCAAGAGACCCAGTACTTC; CDR3aa: CASSRSAGGQETQYF